A single T cell receptor beta chain is shown here with its context. CDR3 size: 15 residues. Germline CDR1 reads LGHNA; CDR2 reads YNFKEQ. Trimming pared 0 bases from V and 9 bases from J, leaving 16 bases between. This sample was taken from a study of blood T cell repertoires in COVID-19. Clones were sequenced by immunoSEQ multiplex PCR, and TCRdb holds only the in-frame ones, with some missing. The sample gives approximately 180,000 clones, roughly 85% of which show up once; around 24% is in the top ten. This chain joins TRBV4-2 and TRBJ2-3, with D unresolved. The sequenced sample was peripheral blood. This sequence was found in a woman between 65 and 79 years old with acute or convalescent COVID-19. The CDR3 protein is CASSQEQATPLTQYF. The DNA for the CDR3 is TGTGCCAGCAGCCAAGAACAAGCGACTCCCCTAACGCAGTATTTT.